One sample yielded the 22 T cell receptor beta chains listed below, sequenced in a study of cytomegalovirus exposure and HLA in healthy donors. Use of 60 Vbeta and 13 Jbeta primers characterized the PCR. Profiled with immunoSEQ multiplex PCR; TCRdb holds only in-frame clones, not every one. Here the sample spans around 250,000 clones, around 81% being singletons. The sequenced sample was PBMCs. All receptors come from a woman in her fifties or sixties in good health and CMV-seropositive.

This chain joins TRBV7-2 and TRBJ2-5; D ambiguous. Gene TRBJ2-7 matches the end of the DNA better, so the J call may be wrong. The CDR3 is 15 residues long. Per germline, CDR1 SGHTA and CDR2 FQGNSA. The CDR3 region has the DNA TGTGCCAGCAGCGAATACCTAGGAGTAACCTACGAGCAGTACTTC. It codes for CASSEYLGVTYEQYF.

The rearrangement joins TRBV6-6 to TRBJ2-7, with 11 bases aligning to TRBD2. The length of the CDR3 is 14 residues. V lost 5 bases, J lost 0 bases, and 0 bases stayed unmatched. Germline CDR1 reads MNHNY; CDR2 reads SVGAGI (reference sequence). In nucleotides, the CDR3 is TGTGCCAGCAGTACTAGCGGGAGCTCCTACGAGCAGTACTTC. Protein product: CASSTSGSSYEQYF.

CDR3 coding DNA: TGTGCCAGCAGCGAGGCAGGCAATGAGCAGTTCTTC. Encoded protein: CASSEAGNEQFF. J is TRBJ2-1 and V is TRBV9; D unresolved. The CDR3 has 12 residues. Deletions cut 3 bases from V and 6 bases from J, with 7 bases between. Germline V gene lookup returns CDR1 SGDLS and CDR2 YYNGEE.

The gene calls are TRBV28 and TRBJ2-1; the D gene is possibly TRBD1 (6 bases). Trimming shortened V by 2 bases and J by 3 bases, and 11 bases separated the two germline ends. This CDR3 region has 15 residues. Germline assignment: CDR1 MDHEN and CDR2 SYDVKM. CDR3 nucleotide sequence: TGTGCCAGCAGTTTAGCCGGACAGCTCTACAATGAGCAGTTCTTC. As protein: CASSLAGQLYNEQFF. The complete variable domain, with remaining parts taken from reference TRBV28 and TRBJ2-1, reads DVKVTQSSRYLVKRTGEKVFLECVQDMDHENMFWYRQDPGLGLRLIYFSYDVKMKEKGDIPEGYSVSREKKERFSLILESASTNQTSMYLCASSLAGQLYNEQFFGPGTRLTVL.

The chain employs TRBV10-3 and TRBJ1-1, with a weak D call TRBD1 (6 bases). Trimming removed 6 bases at V and 1 base at J, with 9 bases between. Germline V gene sequence: CDR1 ENHRY, CDR2 SYGVKD. The CDR3 runs 13 residues. CDR3 nucleotides: TGTGCCATCAGGACAGGACAGAACACTGAAGCTTTCTTT. It yields the protein CAIRTGQNTEAFF.

The chain employs TRBV5-1 and TRBJ2-7; tentatively, D is TRBD1 (6 bases). V was cut by 4 bases and J by 4 bases, with 18 bases left in between. Germline V gives CDR1 SGHRS, CDR2 YFSETQ. This CDR3 region has 15 residues. The CDR3 region has the DNA TGCGCCAGCAGCCATTTCAGGGGAGTAAAGTACGAGCAGTACTTC. It yields the protein CASSHFRGVKYEQYF.

The genes are TRBV7-3 and TRBJ2-3, with 9 nucleotides matching TRBD2. Germline CDR1 and CDR2: SGHTA and FQGTGA. Trimming cost V 5 bases and J 1 base; bases outside gene matches: 7. The CDR3 length is 16 residues. CDR3 in DNA: TGTGCCAGCAGCCAAATTAGCGGGAGCGGCACAGATACGCAGTATTTT. Protein: CASSQISGSGTDTQYF.

The chain joins TRBV5-1 to TRBJ1-2, with D maybe TRBD1 (6 bases). V lost 0 bases to trimming and J lost 1 base, with 19 bases between them. There are 18 residues in the CDR3. Per germline, CDR1 SGHRS and CDR2 YFSETQ. This CDR3 reads CASSLGGRQGFDNYGYTF. CDR3 nucleotide sequence: TGCGCCAGCAGCTTGGGTGGCAGGCAGGGGTTTGATAACTATGGCTACACCTTC.

This chain links TRBV25-1 with TRBJ2-1, with TRBD1 matching 9 bases. The germline gives CDR1 MGHDK, CDR2 SYGVNS. The junction had 7 bases not matched to a gene; V was cut back by 5 bases and J by 8 bases. CDR3 length equals 14 residues. In nucleotides, the CDR3 is TGTGCCAGCAGTAAGGACAGGGGACGGCATGAGCAGTTCTTC. It codes for CASSKDRGRHEQFF.

The V call is TRBV1, the J call TRBJ1-5; the table's D call of TRBD1 was not tested on the DNA. TRBV1 is listed as a pseudogene. The CDR3 has 23 amino acids. The CDR3 coding sequence is TGCACCAGCAGCCAAGATTACGGCGGCCCTCCCGGGACAGGACTTTATAGCAATCAGCCCCAGCATTTT. Translating gives CTSSQDYGGPPGTGLYSNQPQHF.

V usage is TRBV7-9 and J usage is TRBJ2-1; 8 bases map to TRBD1. The CDR3 loop spans 15 amino acids. V shed 4 bases, J shed 6 bases, and the junction held 8 bases outside the gene matches. Germline CDR1 reads SEHNR; CDR2 reads FQNEAQ (reference sequence). The CDR3 region has the DNA TGTGCCAGCAGCTCCGACAGGGGATTAGGCAATGAGCAGTTCTTC. It translates to CASSSDRGLGNEQFF. The whole variable domain, filled in from reference TRBV7-9 and TRBJ2-1, reads DTGVSQNPRHKITKRGQNVTFRCDPISEHNRLYWYRQTLGQGPEFLTYFQNEAQLEKSRLLSDRFSAERPKGSFSTLEIQRTEQGDSAMYLCASSSDRGLGNEQFFGPGTRLTVL.

This sequence joins TRBV2 and TRBJ1-2, with no clear D. Germline V gene sequence: CDR1 SNHLY, CDR2 FYNNEI. The CDR3 is made up of 12 amino acids. Between the trimmed V and J ends, which lost 11 bases and 0 bases, there was a span of 10 bases. CDR3 nucleotides: TGTGCCGGGGAGGTAGCTAACTATGGCTACACCTTC. As protein: CAGEVANYGYTF.

The rearrangement joins TRBV7-3 to TRBJ2-3, with 9 positions matching TRBD1. J gave up 4 bases and V 5 bases, and 13 bases lay outside the gene matches. The CDR3 loop spans 17 amino acids. Germline CDR1 SGHTA, CDR2 FQGTGA. The CDR3 protein is CASSKGPVGQGPDTQYF. The CDR3 DNA is TGTGCCAGCAGCAAGGGCCCGGTGGGACAGGGCCCAGATACGCAGTATTTT.

The V call is TRBV18, the J call TRBJ1-2, with TRBD1 identical over 7 bases. V trimming: 4 bases; J trimming: 2 bases; junction bases outside the gene matches: 1. This CDR3 is 13 amino acids long. From germline, CDR1 is KGHSH and CDR2 LQKENI. In nucleotides, the CDR3 is TGTGCCAGCTCACTGGACAGGAACTATGGCTACACCTTC. Protein: CASSLDRNYGYTF.

V usage is TRBV19 and J usage is TRBJ2-7; perhaps TRBD1 as D (6 bases). The CDR3 loop spans 13 amino acids. The germline gives CDR1 LNHDA, CDR2 SQIVND (reference sequence). The V end was cut by 10 bases, the J end by 3 bases, with 16 bases between. CDR3: CATSSGANYEQYF. In DNA form, the CDR3 reads TGTGCCACCTCCTCAGGGGCGAACTACGAGCAGTACTTC.

This chain joins TRBV30 and TRBJ1-1; possible D gene TRBD1, 5 bases. Germline lookup yields CDR1 GTSNPN and CDR2 SVGIG (reference sequence). Between the trimmed V and J ends, which lost 3 bases and 4 bases, there was a span of 9 bases. CDR3 size: 12 residues. In DNA, the CDR3 is TGTGCCTGGAGCTCGGGGGTCACTGAAGCTTTCTTT. This encodes CAWSSGVTEAFF.

The chain is built from TRBV5-1 and TRBJ2-7; possibly TRBD2 for D (5 bases). The CDR3 consists of 14 residues. The germline V and J ends were trimmed by 9 bases and 3 bases, with 19 bases remaining between them. Germline lookup yields CDR1 SGHRS and CDR2 YFSETQ. The CDR3 is CATRPAGRNYEQYF. For the CDR3, the DNA is TGCGCCACCCGCCCCGCGGGCCGCAACTACGAGCAGTACTTC.

The V and J genes are TRBV15 and TRBJ2-7; 7 positions match TRBD2. V lost 4 bases to trimming and J lost 2 bases; unmatched junction nucleotides: 11. CDR3 length: 16 amino acids. The germline CDR1 and CDR2 sequences are LNHNV and YYDKDF (reference sequence). Here the CDR3 DNA reads TGTGCCACCAGCAACATGGGATTTGGGGGGGCCTACGAGCAGTACTTC. This encodes CATSNMGFGGAYEQYF.

The chain is built from TRBV27 and TRBJ1-2; TRBD1 aligns across 7 bases. This CDR3 has 17 amino acids. Germline lookup yields CDR1 MNHEY and CDR2 SMNVEV (reference sequence). The J segment lost 3 bases and the V segment lost 4 bases, leaving 14 bases of the junction unmatched. CDR3 nucleotides: TGTGCCAGCAGTTCCCACACGACAGGGAGGAGTGACTATGGCTACACCTTC. Residues: CASSSHTTGRSDYGYTF.

The chain is built from TRBV2 and TRBJ2-2, with D perhaps TRBD2 (5 bases). V lost 8 bases to trimming and J lost 0 bases, with 13 bases between them. CDR1 SNHLY and CDR2 FYNNEI come from the germline V gene. This CDR3 is 15 amino acids long. DNA of the CDR3: TGTGCCAGCGGGTCGTTAGCGTCGAACACCGGGGAGCTGTTTTTT. This translates into CASGSLASNTGELFF.

The chain combines TRBV4-1 with TRBJ1-5; 7 bases are shared with TRBD1. Per germline, CDR1 MGHRA and CDR2 YSYEKL. The CDR3 contains 17 residues. V lost 3 bases, J lost 5 bases, and 13 bases stayed unmatched. The CDR3 DNA reads TGCGCCAGCAGCCAGTCAGGGGGAAGACGAAGTGATCAGCCCCAGCATTTT. Amino acid sequence: CASSQSGGRRSDQPQHF.

This clone was found a few times. This chain links TRBV5-6 with TRBJ2-7; TRBD1 matches at 7 bases. CDR1 and CDR2 (germline): SGHDT, YYEEEE. Germline trimming cut 1 base from V and 3 bases from J; bases unmatched to any gene: 1. The length of the CDR3 is 13 residues. DNA of the CDR3: TGTGCCAGCAGCTTGAGGGACAGCTACGAGCAGTACTTC. Protein product: CASSLRDSYEQYF. The variable domain in full, completed from reference TRBV5-6 and TRBJ2-7, reads DAGVTQSPTHLIKTRGQQVTLRCSPKSGHDTVSWYQQALGQGPQFIFQYYEEEERQRGNFPDRFSGHQFPNYSSELNVNALLLGDSALYLCASSLRDSYEQYFGPGTRLTVT.